The rows below give T cell receptor beta chains drawn from one sample of a study of T cell repertoires in cytomegalovirus infection. TCRdb re-called the reads through MiXCR, storing one row per CDR3 protein. The sample lists a few hundred thousand distinct CDR3 sequences; around two fifths were seen once. Their antigen targets remain unknown. Sequenced here: cultured PBMCs, sampled from culture after CMV antigen stimulation. These receptors all stem from a human donor in good health (CMV status not recorded). Some clones in this sample may be carry-over from other donors' samples. The CDR3 runs from the conserved cysteine through the conserved F or W. The order of the fields is V gene, clone size, J gene, D gene, CDR3 DNA, CDR3 protein. D genes are given only for firm matches. The size of a clone is reported for some rows only, either as once, few or many, or as a class for expanded clones.

TRBV20-1	.	TRBJ1-5	.	TGCAGTGCTAGGCCTACAGGGAATCAGCCCCAGCATTTT	CSARPTGNQPQHF
TRBV4-2	few	TRBJ2-3	.	TGTGCCAGCAGCCAAGGGTTTCGGAAGCCCGGCCCAGATACGCAGTATTTT	CASSQGFRKPGPDTQYF
TRBV2	few	TRBJ1-2	TRBD1	TGTGCCTCCAGCTGGGTGCCCCGGACAGGCTATGGCTACACCTTC	CASSWVPRTGYGYTF
TRBV6-6	few	TRBJ2-7	.	TGTGCCAGCACAGACAGATTTTCCTACGAGCAGTACTTC	CASTDRFSYEQYF
TRBV7-9	.	TRBJ2-7	TRBD1	TGTGCCAGCAGAGCGGGGACAGGGGACTACGAGCAGTACTTC	CASRAGTGDYEQYF
TRBV10-3	few	TRBJ2-1	TRBD2	TGTGCCATCATAAGCGGGACTAGTCCCAATGAGCAGTTCTTC	CAIISGTSPNEQFF
TRBV7-9	few	TRBJ2-5	TRBD2	TGTGCCAGCAGCTTCCGACTAGCTGTAACCCTCCAAGAGACCCAGTACTTC	CASSFRLAVTLQETQYF
TRBV12-5	few	TRBJ2-7	.	TGTGCTAGTGGTCTTGTTTATAGGGCGTACGAGCAGTACTTC	CASGLVYRAYEQYF
TRBV7-6	.	TRBJ2-3	TRBD2	TGTGCCAGCAGCGACGCGGGAGGGCCGGATACGCAGTATTTT	CASSDAGGPDTQYF
TRBV7-8	many	TRBJ1-1	TRBD1	TGTGCCAGCAGCACCCTGACAGGGAGGACTGAAGCTTTCTTT	CASSTLTGRTEAFF
TRBV7-9	few	TRBJ2-1	.	TGTGCCAGCAGCTTAGATGATGCAGGGGCCAATGAGCAGTTCTTC	CASSLDDAGANEQFF
TRBV20-1	.	TRBJ2-2	.	TGCAGTGCTAGACGTCGACAACTGAACACCGGGGAGCTGTTTTTT	CSARRRQLNTGELFF
TRBV28	.	TRBJ1-5	.	TGTGCCAGCAGTTTGCTTCTTAGCAATCAGCCCCAGCATTTT	CASSLLLSNQPQHF
TRBV18	once	TRBJ2-5	.	TGTGCCAGCTCACCATCCGCCTGGGAGACCCAGTACTTC	CASSPSAWETQYF
TRBV29-1	once	TRBJ2-2	.	TGCAGCGTTGAAGATCTCACCGGGGAGCTGTTTTTT	CSVEDLTGELFF
TRBV6-6	few	TRBJ1-1	.	TGTGCCAGCACGCAGGAGTTGGGCACTGAAGCTTTCTTT	CASTQELGTEAFF
TRBV7-2	.	TRBJ1-2	.	TGTGCCAGCAGCCCCCGGACAAGTGGCTACACCTTC	CASSPRTSGYTF
TRBV20-1	.	TRBJ1-2	.	TGCAGTGCCGAGAGCCGCTATGGCTACACCTTC	CSAESRYGYTF
TRBV7-8	few	TRBJ2-1	TRBD1	TGTGCCAGCATCCGGGGACAGGTCGGGCACAATGAGCAGTTCTTC	CASIRGQVGHNEQFF
TRBV12-5	.	TRBJ2-5	.	TGTGCTAGTGGTTACGGGTCCGGGGGCTTAGAGACCCAGTACTTC	CASGYGSGGLETQYF
TRBV7-6	.	TRBJ2-3	TRBD2	TGTGCCAGCAGCCCGGGAGCGGGGGGCCAACCAGATACGCAGTATTTT	CASSPGAGGQPDTQYF
TRBV24-1	.	TRBJ2-2	.	TGTGCCACCAGTGATCCAAACTACCATTCTCCCGGGGAGCTGTTTTTT	CATSDPNYHSPGELFF
TRBV18	once	TRBJ1-3	.	TGTGCCAGCTCCCCTTTGGCGTCCCCAGTTCTCTCTGGAAACACCATATATTTT	CASSPLASPVLSGNTIYF
TRBV7-9	few	TRBJ2-2	.	TGTGCCAGCAGCTCGGGCGCGGCCGGGGAGCTGTTTTTT	CASSSGAAGELFF
TRBV7-2	few	TRBJ1-6	.	TGTGCCAGCAGCCACCCCACCGGGCATTCACCCCTCCACTTT	CASSHPTGHSPLHF
TRBV2	.	TRBJ1-4	TRBD1	TGTGCCAGCAGTGTCCACCGGGACAGGGCGGTAAAACTGTTTTTT	CASSVHRDRAVKLFF
TRBV12-3/TRBV12-4	.	TRBJ2-1	.	TGTGCCAGCAGTTTCCTGACCACGAACTACAATGAGCAGTTCTTC	CASSFLTTNYNEQFF
TRBV29-1	few	TRBJ2-7	.	TGCAGCGTTGGGGGCCAGTACGAGCAGTACTTC	CSVGGQYEQYF
TRBV24-1	.	TRBJ2-1	TRBD1	TGTGCCACCAGTGATCATTACCTTCTCCCGGGACAGTTCTCCTACAATGAGCAGTTCTTC	CATSDHYLLPGQFSYNEQFF
TRBV20-1	.	TRBJ2-3	.	TGCAGTGCCACGCTACTAGTGTCAGATACGCAGTATTTT	CSATLLVSDTQYF
TRBV7-2	.	TRBJ2-3	TRBD2	TGTGCCAGCAGCACTAGCGGGCGGCCCCTATATTTT	CASSTSGRPLYF
TRBV7-6	.	TRBJ2-4	.	TGTGCCAGCAGCTTACCCATAGACCTAGAGGACAAACCCGTAGCCAAAAACATTCAGTACTTC	CASSLPIDLEDKPVAKNIQYF
TRBV27	.	TRBJ1-1	.	TGTGCCAGCAGTTGGGGGGATCGTAACACTGAAGCTTTCTTT	CASSWGDRNTEAFF
TRBV7-6	few	TRBJ1-5	.	TGTGCCAGCAGCCCCCGGGCCACTCAGCCCCAGCATTTT	CASSPRATQPQHF
TRBV10-3	.	TRBJ2-2	.	TGTGCCATCAGCCCCCGGGGACCCACCGGGGAGCTGTTTTTT	CAISPRGPTGELFF
TRBV12-3/TRBV12-4	.	TRBJ2-5	.	TGTGCCAGCAGTTTCCACAGTAGCCGGGAGACCCAGTACTTC	CASSFHSSRETQYF
TRBV7-2	many	TRBJ1-2	TRBD1	TGTGCCAGCAGTTCGGGACAGGGAAGCGGCTACACCTTC	CASSSGQGSGYTF
TRBV29-1	.	TRBJ1-1	.	TGCAGCGTTGATTCTGGTTTGAACACTGAAGCTTTCTTT	CSVDSGLNTEAFF
TRBV4-3	.	TRBJ2-2	.	TGCGCCAGCAGCCAAGAATGGGGTTCGAACACCGGGGAGCTGTTTTTT	CASSQEWGSNTGELFF
TRBV7-9	few	TRBJ2-1	TRBD2	TGTGCCAGCAGCCAGCAGGCTTCTAGCGGGGGACGCAAGAGCTCCTACAATGAGCAGTTCTTC	CASSQQASSGGRKSSYNEQFF
TRBV7-9	.	TRBJ2-3	.	TGTGCCAGCAGCTTAGACGACGCCACAGATACGCAGTATTTT	CASSLDDATDTQYF
TRBV24-1	.	TRBJ1-1	.	TGTGCCACCAGGGAAGTGGGCACTGAAGCTTTCTTT	CATREVGTEAFF
TRBV7-9	few	TRBJ2-2	.	TGTGCCAGCAGCCCCGGGAGTTCCGGGGAGCTGTTTTTT	CASSPGSSGELFF
TRBV7-6	few	TRBJ2-7	TRBD1	TGTGCCAGCAGCCCTTTCCCGGGCAGGGGGAACGAGCAGTACTTC	CASSPFPGRGNEQYF
TRBV28	.	TRBJ1-1	TRBD1	TGTGCCAGCAGTGAACAGGGGGCAGCGAGGGGAGCTTTCTTT	CASSEQGAARGAFF
TRBV7-3	.	TRBJ2-7	.	TGTGCCAGCAGCCCCGCACGGACACGCTCCTACGAGCAGTCCTTC	CASSPARTRSYEQSF
TRBV7-8	.	TRBJ2-7	TRBD2	TGTGCCAGCAGCCCCCATGGGGGGGACCCCGAAGGGGAGCAGTACTTC	CASSPHGGDPEGEQYF
TRBV10-3	few	TRBJ2-3	.	TGTGCCACTTCCCATGGGGGAGAAGGCACAGATACGCAGTATTTT	CATSHGGEGTDTQYF
TRBV7-8	.	TRBJ1-4	.	TGTGCCAGCAGCTTGATAGGGTCTGGTGAAAAACTGTTTTTT	CASSLIGSGEKLFF
TRBV6-2/TRBV6-3	.	TRBJ2-3	.	TGTGCCAGCAGCCCCGCAGGCGGCCGTACGCAGTATTTT	CASSPAGGRTQYF
TRBV4-1	.	TRBJ2-3	.	TGCGCCAGCAGTCCTCGGCCGGTATCGCTTGATACGCAGTATTTT	CASSPRPVSLDTQYF
TRBV2	.	TRBJ2-3	.	TGTGCCAGCGCCGGCGTCCCAGATACGCAGTATTTT	CASAGVPDTQYF
TRBV7-2	few	TRBJ2-5	.	TGTGCCAGCAGCCCCAGGGCAGAGACCCAGTACTTC	CASSPRAETQYF